This TCR beta chain was found in a study of shared clonotypes between healthy human individuals. Produced via immunoSEQ multiplex PCR; TCRdb's table is partial and in-frame only. In the table there are about 1.5 million clones, about 98% of which are singletons. This TCR came from a man aged 25 to 40 in good health. The source material was naive CD4+ T cells sorted from blood. Subset described: CD45RA+ positively selected.

This chain's CDR3 is CASRKGASYEQYF. CDR3 nucleotide sequence: TGTGCCAGCAGGAAGGGCGCATCCTACGAGCAGTACTTC. The chain recombines TRBV25-1 with TRBJ2-7; D ambiguous. The CDR3 sequence is 13 residues long. Per the germline V gene, CDR1 is MGHDK and CDR2 is SYGVNS. V was shortened by 6 bases and J by 1 base, with 10 bases between the two germline ends.